Listed below are T cell receptor delta chains from one sample, sequenced in a study of delta chains in infants with herpesvirus infections. TCRdb repeated clone calling on the RT-PCR reads with CATT. The table records about 1,600 delta-chain clones, 28% of them present only once. The specimen comprised peripheral blood, sampled at time point 3 of longitudinal follow-up. These receptors were taken from a human donor who was a Ugandan infant, either HIV-exposed or HIV-unexposed (not recorded which). Both conserved end residues are part of each CDR3.

CDR3	J	V
CAHGELGDTHTDKLIF	TRDJ1	TRDV1
CALGGGTLPWHIKAESSYTDKLIF	TRDJ1	TRDV1
CALGDPPFLRPTLQYWGWRMLTAQLFF	TRDJ2	TRDV1
CALGDSPGWILPQPLGDTGYYTDKLIF	TRDJ1	TRDV1
CALGGPSYWGIRERTDKLIF	TRDJ1	TRDV1
CALGERGPRSGTGGYADKLIF	TRDJ1	TRDV1
CALGEDRGDGYKLIF	TRDJ1	TRDV1
CALGPTVGPFLTAQLFF	TRDJ2	TRDV1
CACDDHGGLRGWDTRQMFF	TRDJ3	TRDV2
CALGKTTGGYTDKLIF	TRDJ1	TRDV1
CALAGLYHERGQWNTDKLIF	TRDJ1	TRDV1
CALGSLRRFGRWGADKLIF	TRDJ1	TRDV1
CALGEGLLFYKLIF	TRDJ1	TRDV1
CALGELTGGYTDKPIF	TRDJ1	TRDV1
CALGDPLWGILETDKLIF	TRDJ1	TRDV1
CAILLPIPASRRYTDKLIF	TRDJ1	TRAV23/DV6
CACDTVWGNDKLIF	TRDJ1	TRDV2
CALGEWRPAGGRKGSDKLIF	TRDJ1	TRDV1
CACDVLGDLTAQLFF	TRDJ2	TRDV2
CACDVLGDPWDTRQMFF	TRDJ3	TRDV2
CACDRVIGGLSSWDTRQMFF	TRDJ3	TRDV2
CALGEQPYGGYPSAYTDKLIF	TRDJ1	TRDV1
CACDPRGNWGIHYTDKLIF	TRDJ1	TRDV2
CALGEGGDTRGKLIF	TRDJ1	TRDV1
CALGEPVFLRLGEDTYKLIF	TRDJ1	TRDV1
CALGDRPFPTAQLFF	TRDJ2	TRDV1
CACDTLLGGYGSSWDTRQMFF	TRDJ3	TRDV2
CALGGTPVLLRVGTTDKLIF	TRDJ1	TRDV1
CALGVTSDSYGGPIGYTDKLIF	TRDJ1	TRDV1
CALGDSVSYWGIQQGLIF	TRDJ1	TRDV1
CACDTVIGDTWDTRQMFF	TRDJ3	TRDV2
CACDTSRVGIKYTDKLIF	TRDJ1	TRDV2
CALGEILRPSGGYRRGVSSQYTDKLIF	TRDJ1	TRDV1
CACDTGGYTDKLIF	TRDJ1	TRDV2
CALGSLSCLLGDKDTDKLIF	TRDJ1	TRDV1
CALAFLELLGDSPEYTDKLIF	TRDJ1	TRDV1
CALETGHWGILPHTDKLIF	TRDJ1	TRDV1
CALGVGAPMLVTGGYDLYTDKLIF	TRDJ1	TRDV1
CAYRSGAFLRTPARRGIEYTDKLIF	TRDJ1	TRAV38-2/DV8
CACDINWYDTDKLIF	TRDJ1	TRDV2
CACEKLTGGCGKLIF	TRDJ1	TRDV2
CALGERFFLRIWGYTDKLIF	TRDJ1	TRDV1
CALGELPSGATGGDTDKLIF	TRDJ1	TRDV1
CALGIFLPLTGGPYTDKLIF	TRDJ1	TRDV1
CACDTEGPTGYWGIRRYTDKLIF	TRDJ1	TRDV2
CALGDLLPTYWGIRKTDKLIF	TRDJ1	TRDV1
CALGEDALPTLYGDTDKLIF	TRDJ1	TRDV1
CALGEPLHGGYAATGADKLIF	TRDJ1	TRDV1
CALEGPSPLTGGYAYPTKLIF	TRDJ1	TRDV1
CACDTVGESWDTRQMFF	TRDJ3	TRDV2
CACDTGWGSSWDTRQMFF	TRDJ3	TRDV2
CALGELSSYVGDIQLIF	TRDJ1	TRDV1
CACDALLPTGGEYTDKLIF	TRDJ1	TRDV2
CALGETIKGILSGYTDKLIF	TRDJ1	TRDV1
CAYRSDHVEYWGIRIGYTDKLIF	TRDJ1	TRAV38-2/DV8